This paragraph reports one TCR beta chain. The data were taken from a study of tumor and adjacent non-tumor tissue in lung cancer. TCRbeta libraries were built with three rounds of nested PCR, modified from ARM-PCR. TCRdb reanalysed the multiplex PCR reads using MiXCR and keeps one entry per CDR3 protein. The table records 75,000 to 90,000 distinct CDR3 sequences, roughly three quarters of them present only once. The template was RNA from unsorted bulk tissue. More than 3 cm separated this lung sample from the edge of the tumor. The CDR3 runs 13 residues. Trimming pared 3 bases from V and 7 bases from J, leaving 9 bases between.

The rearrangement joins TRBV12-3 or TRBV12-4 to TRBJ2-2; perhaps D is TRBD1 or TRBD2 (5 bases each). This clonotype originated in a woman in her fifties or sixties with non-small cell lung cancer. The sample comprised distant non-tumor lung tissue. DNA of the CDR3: TGTGCCAGCAGTTTGGGGGTCGGCGGGGAGCTGTTTTTT. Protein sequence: CASSLGVGGELFF.